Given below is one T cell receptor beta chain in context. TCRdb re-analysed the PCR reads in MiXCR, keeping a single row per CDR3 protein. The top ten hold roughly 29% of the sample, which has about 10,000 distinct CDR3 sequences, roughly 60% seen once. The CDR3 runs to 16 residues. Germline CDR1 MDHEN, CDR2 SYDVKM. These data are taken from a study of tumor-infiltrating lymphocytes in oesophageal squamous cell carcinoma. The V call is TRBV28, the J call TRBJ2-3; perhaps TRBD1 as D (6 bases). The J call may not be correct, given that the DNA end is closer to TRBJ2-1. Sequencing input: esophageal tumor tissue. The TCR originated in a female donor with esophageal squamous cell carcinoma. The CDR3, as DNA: TGTGCCACCGACTACAGGGCAACACACAGGGAAGAGGAGCAGTTCTTC. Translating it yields CATDYRATHREEEQFF.